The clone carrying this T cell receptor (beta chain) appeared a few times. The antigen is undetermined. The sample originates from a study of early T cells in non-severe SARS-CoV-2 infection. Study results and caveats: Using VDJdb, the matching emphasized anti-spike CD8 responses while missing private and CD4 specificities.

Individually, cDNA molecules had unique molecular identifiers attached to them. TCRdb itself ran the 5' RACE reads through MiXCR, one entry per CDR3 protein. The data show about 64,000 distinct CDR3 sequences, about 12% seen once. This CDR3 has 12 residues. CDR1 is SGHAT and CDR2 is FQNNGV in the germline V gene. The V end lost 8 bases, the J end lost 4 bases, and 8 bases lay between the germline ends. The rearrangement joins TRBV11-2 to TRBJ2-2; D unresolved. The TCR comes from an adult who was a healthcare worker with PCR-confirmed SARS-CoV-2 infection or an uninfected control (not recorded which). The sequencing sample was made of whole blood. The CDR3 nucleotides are TGTGCCAGCGGACGATTCACCGGGGAGCTGTTTTTT. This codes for CASGRFTGELFF.